The sequence of this TCR beta chain was determined in a study of cytomegalovirus exposure and HLA in healthy donors. Background on the study: The 110 million or so unique TCR beta sequences, from roughly 170 million T cells, were found by an earlier analysis. Study-wide results and limits: Reported performance of the classifier showed diagnosis of cytomegalovirus status with high specificity and sensitivity. Later on, a genetic analysis was performed. It linked a missense variant in DCLRE1C with V- and J-gene trimming of TCR beta.

CDR3 length equals 14 residues. Germline loops: CDR1 MGHRA, CDR2 YSYEKL. V dropped 9 bases and J dropped 7; count of bases not matched to a gene: 10. Researchers ran the PCR with 60 Vbeta and 13 Jbeta primers. The method was immunoSEQ multiplex PCR; TCRdb's version includes in-frame clones alone and lacks a portion of them. The sample has approximately 59,000 clones, around 80% seen once; the top ten hold 3%. As regards this clone: Its antigen is not known.

This receptor was taken from a girl under 18 in good health and CMV-seropositive. Sequencing was carried out using PBMCs. This chain connects TRBV4-1 to TRBJ2-1, with 9 bases identical to TRBD2. CDR3 bases: TGCGCCAGTAGGGTAGGCGGGGGGGTTAATGAGCAGTTCTTC. As protein: CASRVGGGVNEQFF.